Presented here are 2 T cell receptor beta chains from one specimen sequenced in a study of blood T cell repertoires in COVID-19. Sequencing was performed with immunoSEQ multiplex PCR; in TCRdb, only in-frame clones are kept and a portion is missing. Here the sample spans 300,000 to 450,000 clones, roughly nine tenths being singletons. Specimen: PBMCs or T cells enriched from blood (not recorded which). These receptors were collected from a man aged 18 to 29 who had recovered from COVID-19.

This chain uses TRBV2 with TRBJ2-3; D gene unclear. Trimming left V 2 bases short and J 1 base short, with 7 bases between. CDR3 length equals 14 residues. Germline V gene data show CDR1 as SNHLY and CDR2 as FYNNEI. CDR3: CASSESIGTDTQYF. The CDR3 DNA follows: TGTGCCAGCAGTGAATCGATAGGCACAGATACGCAGTATTTT.

A word on this clone: The same CDR3 can be traced to other DNA sequences in this sample. The chain combines TRBV5-1 with TRBJ1-4, with D unclear. Germline lookup yields CDR1 SGHRS and CDR2 YFSETQ. The CDR3 covers 15 residues. Trimming shortened V by 0 bases and J by 6 bases, and 12 bases separated the two germline ends. CDR3 nucleotides: TGCGCCAGCAGCTTGGCGGAGGGTGGCTATGAAAAACTGTTTTTT. Residues: CASSLAEGGYEKLFF.